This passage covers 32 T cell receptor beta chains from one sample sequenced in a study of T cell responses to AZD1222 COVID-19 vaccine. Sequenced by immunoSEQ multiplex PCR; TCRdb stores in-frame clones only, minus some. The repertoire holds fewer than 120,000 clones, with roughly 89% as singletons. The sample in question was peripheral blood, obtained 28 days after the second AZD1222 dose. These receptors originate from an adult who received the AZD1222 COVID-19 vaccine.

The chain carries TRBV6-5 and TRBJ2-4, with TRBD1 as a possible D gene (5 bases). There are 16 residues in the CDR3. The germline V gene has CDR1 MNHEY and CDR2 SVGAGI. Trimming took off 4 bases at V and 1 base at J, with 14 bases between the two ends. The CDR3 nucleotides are TGTGCCAGCAGTTCCAGTCCCAGGGCGGCCAAAAACATTCAGTACTTC. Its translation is CASSSSPRAAKNIQYF.

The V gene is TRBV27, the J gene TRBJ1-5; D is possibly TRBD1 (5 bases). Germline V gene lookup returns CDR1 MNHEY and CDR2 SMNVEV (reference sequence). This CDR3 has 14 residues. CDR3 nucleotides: TGTGGCACGAGTCGGGGGAATAGCAATCAGCCCCAGCATTTT. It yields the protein CGTSRGNSNQPQHF.

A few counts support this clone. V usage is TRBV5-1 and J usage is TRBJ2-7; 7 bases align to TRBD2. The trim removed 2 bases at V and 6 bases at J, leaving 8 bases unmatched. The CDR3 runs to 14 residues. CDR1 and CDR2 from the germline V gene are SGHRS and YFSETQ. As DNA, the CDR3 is TGCGCCAGCAGCTTTGGCGGGAGTGTCGTCGAGCAGTACTTC. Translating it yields CASSFGGSVVEQYF.

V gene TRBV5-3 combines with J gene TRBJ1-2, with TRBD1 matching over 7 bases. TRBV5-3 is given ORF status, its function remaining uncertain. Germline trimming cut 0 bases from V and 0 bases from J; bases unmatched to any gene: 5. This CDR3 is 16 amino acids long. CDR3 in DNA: TGTGCCAGAAGCTTGGTGGACAGGAAAGCTAACTATGGCTACACCTTC. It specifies CARSLVDRKANYGYTF.

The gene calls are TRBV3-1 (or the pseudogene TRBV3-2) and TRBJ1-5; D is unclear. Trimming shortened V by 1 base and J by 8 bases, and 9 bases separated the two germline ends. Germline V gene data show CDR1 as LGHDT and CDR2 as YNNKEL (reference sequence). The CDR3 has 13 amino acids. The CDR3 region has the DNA TGTGCCAGCAGCCAAGGACAACGTGAGCCCCAGCATTTT. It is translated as CASSQGQREPQHF.

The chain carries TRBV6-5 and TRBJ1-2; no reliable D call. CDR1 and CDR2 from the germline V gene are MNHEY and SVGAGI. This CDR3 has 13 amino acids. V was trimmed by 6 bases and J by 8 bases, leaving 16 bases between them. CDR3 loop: CASSHLSRTGYTF. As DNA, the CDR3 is TGTGCCAGCAGCCACCTTTCTCGGACGGGCTACACCTTC.

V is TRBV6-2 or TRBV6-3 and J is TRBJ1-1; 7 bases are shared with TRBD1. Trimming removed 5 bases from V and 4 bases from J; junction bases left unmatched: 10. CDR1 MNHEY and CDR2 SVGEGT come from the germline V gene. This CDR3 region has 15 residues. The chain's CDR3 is CASSGSGGVSTEAFF. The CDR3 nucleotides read TGTGCCAGCAGTGGATCAGGGGGGGTAAGCACTGAAGCTTTCTTT.

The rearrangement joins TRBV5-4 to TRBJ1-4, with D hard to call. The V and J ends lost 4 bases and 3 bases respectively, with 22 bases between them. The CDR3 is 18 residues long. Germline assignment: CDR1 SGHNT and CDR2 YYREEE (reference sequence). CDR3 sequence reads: CASSPGSPLLRANEKLFF. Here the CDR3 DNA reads TGTGCCAGCAGCCCGGGTAGCCCGCTGTTGAGGGCTAATGAAAAACTGTTTTTT.

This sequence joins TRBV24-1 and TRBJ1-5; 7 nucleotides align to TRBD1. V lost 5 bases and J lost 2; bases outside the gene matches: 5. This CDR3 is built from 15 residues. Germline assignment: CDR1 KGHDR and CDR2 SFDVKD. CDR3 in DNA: TGTGCCACCAGTGGTAAGGGGGCGGGCAATCAGCCCCAGCATTTT. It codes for CATSGKGAGNQPQHF.

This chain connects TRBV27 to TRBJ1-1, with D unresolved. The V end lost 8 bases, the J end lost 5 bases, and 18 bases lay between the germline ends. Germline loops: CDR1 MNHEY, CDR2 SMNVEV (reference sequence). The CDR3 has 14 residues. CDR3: CASQQTVGVTEAFF. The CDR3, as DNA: TGTGCCAGCCAACAAACGGTGGGTGTTACTGAAGCTTTCTTT.

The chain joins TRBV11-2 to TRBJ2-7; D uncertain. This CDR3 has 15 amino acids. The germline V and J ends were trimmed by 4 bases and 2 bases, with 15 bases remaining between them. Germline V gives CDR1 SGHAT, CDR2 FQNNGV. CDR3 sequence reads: CASSSPFSGTYEQYF. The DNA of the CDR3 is TGTGCCAGCAGCTCCCCTTTTTCGGGCACCTACGAGCAGTACTTC.

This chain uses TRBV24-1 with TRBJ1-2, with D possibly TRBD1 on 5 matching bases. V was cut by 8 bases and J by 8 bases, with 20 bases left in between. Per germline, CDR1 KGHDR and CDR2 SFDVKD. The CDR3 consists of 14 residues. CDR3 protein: CATNSFRGSFGYTF. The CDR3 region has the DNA TGTGCCACCAACTCCTTTAGGGGATCGTTCGGCTACACCTTC.

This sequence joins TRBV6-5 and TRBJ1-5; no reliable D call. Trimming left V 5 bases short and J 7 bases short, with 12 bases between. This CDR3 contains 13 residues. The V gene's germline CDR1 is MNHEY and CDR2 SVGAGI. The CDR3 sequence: CASSQYVGQPQHF. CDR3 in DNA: TGTGCCAGCAGTCAATATGTCGGGCAGCCCCAGCATTTT.

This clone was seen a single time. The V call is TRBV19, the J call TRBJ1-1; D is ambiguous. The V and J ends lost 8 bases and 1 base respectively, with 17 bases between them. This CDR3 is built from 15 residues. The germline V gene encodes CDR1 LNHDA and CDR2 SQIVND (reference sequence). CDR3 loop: CASSPVTAPNTEAFF. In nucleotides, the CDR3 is TGTGCCAGTTCCCCCGTTACAGCGCCGAACACTGAAGCTTTCTTT. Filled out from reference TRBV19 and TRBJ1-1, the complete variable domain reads DGGITQSPKYLFRKEGQNVTLSCEQNLNHDAMYWYRQDPGQGLRLIYYSQIVNDFQKGDIAEGYSVSREKKESFPLTVTSAQKNPTAFYLCASSPVTAPNTEAFFGQGTRLTVV.

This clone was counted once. The CDR3 here is CASSLSSGTNEKLFF. As DNA, the CDR3 is TGTGCCAGCAGCTTATCGTCAGGAACTAATGAAAAACTGTTTTTT. The chain recombines TRBV7-7 with TRBJ1-4; D not certain. This CDR3 is built from 15 residues. V lost 2 bases and J 1 base, leaving 8 bases between the germline ends. CDR1 SSHAT and CDR2 FNYEAQ come from the germline V gene (reference sequence).

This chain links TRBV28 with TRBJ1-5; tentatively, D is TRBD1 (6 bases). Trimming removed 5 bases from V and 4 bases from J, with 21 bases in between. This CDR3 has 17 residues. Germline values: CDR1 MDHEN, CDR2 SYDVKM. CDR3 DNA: TGTGCCAGCAGTCGTAGGGGGGCAGCCGAGGGAAATCAGCCCCAGCATTTT. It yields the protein CASSRRGAAEGNQPQHF.

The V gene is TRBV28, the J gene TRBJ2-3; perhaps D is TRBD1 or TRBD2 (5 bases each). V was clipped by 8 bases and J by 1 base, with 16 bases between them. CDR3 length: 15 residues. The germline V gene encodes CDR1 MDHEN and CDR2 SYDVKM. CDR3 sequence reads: CASGGGGAGTDTQYF. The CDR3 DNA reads TGTGCCAGCGGGGGTGGGGGAGCGGGCACAGATACGCAGTATTTT.

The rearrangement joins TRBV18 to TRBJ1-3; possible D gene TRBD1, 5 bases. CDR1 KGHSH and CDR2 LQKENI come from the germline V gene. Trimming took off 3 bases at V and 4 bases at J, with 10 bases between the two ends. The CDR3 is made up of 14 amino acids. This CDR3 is CASSPRTPGNTIYF. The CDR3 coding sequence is TGTGCCAGCTCACCGCGGACACCCGGAAACACCATATATTTT.

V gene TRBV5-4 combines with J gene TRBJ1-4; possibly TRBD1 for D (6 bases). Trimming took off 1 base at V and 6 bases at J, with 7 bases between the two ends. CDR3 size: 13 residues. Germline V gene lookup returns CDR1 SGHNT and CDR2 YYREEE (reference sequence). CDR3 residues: CASSLKGDEKLFF. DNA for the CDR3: TGTGCCAGCAGCTTGAAGGGGGATGAAAAACTGTTTTTT.

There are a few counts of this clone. The CDR3 sequence: CASSSNRENEQYF. CDR3 nucleotide sequence: TGTGCCAGCAGCTCCAACAGGGAAAACGAGCAGTACTTC. This chain connects TRBV7-9 to TRBJ2-7, with D possibly being TRBD1 (6 bases). This CDR3 comprises 13 residues. Trimming took 4 bases from V and 5 from J, leaving 12 bases between them. Per the germline V gene, CDR1 is SEHNR and CDR2 is FQNEAQ (reference sequence).

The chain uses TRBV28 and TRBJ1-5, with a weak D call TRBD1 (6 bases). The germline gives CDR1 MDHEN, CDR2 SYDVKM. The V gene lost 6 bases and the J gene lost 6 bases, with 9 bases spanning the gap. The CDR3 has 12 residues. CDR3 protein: CASRDRFQPQHF. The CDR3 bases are TGTGCCAGCAGAGACAGGTTTCAGCCCCAGCATTTT.

The CDR3 sequence: CASSQGATNEKLFF. The CDR3 DNA reads as TGTGCCAGCAGCCAGGGAGCAACTAATGAAAAACTGTTTTTT. The V gene is TRBV28, the J gene TRBJ1-4, with D possibly matching TRBD1 (5 bases). The CDR3 spans 14 residues. The V gene's germline CDR1 is MDHEN and CDR2 SYDVKM. V gave up 6 bases and J gave up 0 bases, with 8 bases separating them.

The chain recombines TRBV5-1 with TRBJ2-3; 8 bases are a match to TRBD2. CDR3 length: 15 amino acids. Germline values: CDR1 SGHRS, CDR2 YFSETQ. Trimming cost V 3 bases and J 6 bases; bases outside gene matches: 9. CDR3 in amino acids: CASSYSGLALDTQYF. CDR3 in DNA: TGCGCCAGCAGCTACTCTGGACTAGCCCTCGATACGCAGTATTTT. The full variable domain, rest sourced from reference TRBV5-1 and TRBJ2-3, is KAGVTQTPRYLIKTRGQQVTLSCSPISGHRSVSWYQQTPGQGLQFLFEYFSETQRNKGNFPGRFSGRQFSNSRSEMNVSTLELGDSALYLCASSYSGLALDTQYFGPGTRLTVL.

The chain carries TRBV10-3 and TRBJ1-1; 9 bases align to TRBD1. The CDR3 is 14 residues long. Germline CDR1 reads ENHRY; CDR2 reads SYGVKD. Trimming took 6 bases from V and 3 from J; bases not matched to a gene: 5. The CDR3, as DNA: TGTGCCATCAGAAAACAGGGGGCGGACACTGAAGCTTTCTTT. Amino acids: CAIRKQGADTEAFF.

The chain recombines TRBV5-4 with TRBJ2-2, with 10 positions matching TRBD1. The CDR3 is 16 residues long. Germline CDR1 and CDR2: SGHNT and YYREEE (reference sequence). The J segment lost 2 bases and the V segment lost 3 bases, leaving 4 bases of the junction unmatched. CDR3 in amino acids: CASSYRQGANTGELFF. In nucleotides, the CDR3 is TGTGCCAGCAGCTACAGACAGGGGGCCAACACCGGGGAGCTGTTTTTT.

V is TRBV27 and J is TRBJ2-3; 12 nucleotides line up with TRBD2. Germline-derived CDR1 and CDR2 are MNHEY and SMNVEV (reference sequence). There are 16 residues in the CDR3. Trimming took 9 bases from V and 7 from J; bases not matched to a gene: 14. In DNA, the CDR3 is TGTGCCAGTTCGGCGGGGGCTAGCGGGAGGGGAAATACGCAGTATTTT. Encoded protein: CASSAGASGRGNTQYF.

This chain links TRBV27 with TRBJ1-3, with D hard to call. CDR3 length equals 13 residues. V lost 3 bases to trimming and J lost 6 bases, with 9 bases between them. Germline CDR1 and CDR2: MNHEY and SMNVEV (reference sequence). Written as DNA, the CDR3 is TGTGCCAGCAGTTTGGGTCCGACAAACACCATATATTTT. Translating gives CASSLGPTNTIYF.

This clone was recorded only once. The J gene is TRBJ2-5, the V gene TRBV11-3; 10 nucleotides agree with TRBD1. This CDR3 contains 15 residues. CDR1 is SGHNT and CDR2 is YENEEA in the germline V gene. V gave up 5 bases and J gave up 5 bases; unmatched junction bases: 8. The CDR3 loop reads CASSPGQGLAETQYF. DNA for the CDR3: TGTGCCAGCAGCCCGGGACAGGGGCTTGCGGAGACCCAGTACTTC.

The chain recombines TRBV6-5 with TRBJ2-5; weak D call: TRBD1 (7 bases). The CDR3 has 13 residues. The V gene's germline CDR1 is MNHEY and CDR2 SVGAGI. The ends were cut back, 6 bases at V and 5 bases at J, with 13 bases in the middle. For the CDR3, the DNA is TGTGCCAGCAGGAACAGGGGAGGCGAGACCCAGTACTTC. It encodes CASRNRGGETQYF.

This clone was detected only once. The CDR3 region has the DNA TGTGCCATCAGTGAGTCTAACACGACCTATAATTCACCCCTCCACTTT. Translating gives CAISESNTTYNSPLHF. The chain links TRBV10-3 to TRBJ1-6; no reliable D call. Germline V gene sequence: CDR1 ENHRY, CDR2 SYGVKD. V was cut by 0 bases and J by 2 bases, with 8 bases left in between. The CDR3 has 16 residues.

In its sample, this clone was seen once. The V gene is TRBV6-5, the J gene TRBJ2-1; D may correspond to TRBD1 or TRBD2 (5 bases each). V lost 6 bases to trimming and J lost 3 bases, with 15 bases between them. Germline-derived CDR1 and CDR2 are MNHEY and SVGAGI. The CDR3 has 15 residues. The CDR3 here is CASSPWDAIYNEQFF. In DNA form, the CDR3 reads TGTGCCAGCAGCCCATGGGACGCTATCTACAATGAGCAGTTCTTC.

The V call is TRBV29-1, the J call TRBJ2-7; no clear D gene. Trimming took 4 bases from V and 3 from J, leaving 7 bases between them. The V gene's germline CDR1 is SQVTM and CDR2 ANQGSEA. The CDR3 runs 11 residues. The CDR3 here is CSVAQNYEQYF. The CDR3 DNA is TGCAGCGTTGCCCAGAACTACGAGCAGTACTTC.